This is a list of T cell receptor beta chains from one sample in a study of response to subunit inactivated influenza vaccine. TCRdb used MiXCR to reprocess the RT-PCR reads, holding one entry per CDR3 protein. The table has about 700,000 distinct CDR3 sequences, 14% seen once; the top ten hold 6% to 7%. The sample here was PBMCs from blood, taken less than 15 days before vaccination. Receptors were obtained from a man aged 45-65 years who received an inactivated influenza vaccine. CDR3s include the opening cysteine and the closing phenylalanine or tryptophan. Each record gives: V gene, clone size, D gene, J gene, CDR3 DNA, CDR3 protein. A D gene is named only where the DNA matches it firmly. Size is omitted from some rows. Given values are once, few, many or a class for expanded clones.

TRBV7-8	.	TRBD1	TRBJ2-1	TGTGCCAGCAGCTTAGGGGTAGGGGGCGGATACAATGAGCAGTTCTTC	CASSLGVGGGYNEQFF
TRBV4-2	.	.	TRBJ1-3	TGTGCCAGCAGCCCCGTGCTCGGGACAAACACCATATATTTT	CASSPVLGTNTIYF
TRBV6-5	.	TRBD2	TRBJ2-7	TGTGCCAGCAGTTACGAACGGGGGGGCCGGTACGAGCAGTACTTC	CASSYERGGRYEQYF
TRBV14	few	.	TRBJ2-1	TGTGCCAGCAGCCAGACTCCTCTCACCCCCAATGAGCAGTTCTTC	CASSQTPLTPNEQFF
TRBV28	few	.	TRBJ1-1	TGTGCCAGCAGTTTCACTCCCGGACAGTTGAACACTGAAGCTTTCTTT	CASSFTPGQLNTEAFF
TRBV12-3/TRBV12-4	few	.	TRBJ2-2	TGTGCCAGCAGCTTACGAAGGGGGAACACCGGGGAGCTGTTTTTT	CASSLRRGNTGELFF
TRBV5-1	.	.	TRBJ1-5	TGCGCCAGCAGCTTGGAGCAGGGAGGACAGCCCCAGCATTTT	CASSLEQGGQPQHF
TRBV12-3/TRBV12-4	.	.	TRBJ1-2	TGTGCCAGCGGACAGACAGTGAACTATGGCTACACCTTC	CASGQTVNYGYTF
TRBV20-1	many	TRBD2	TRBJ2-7	TGCAGTGCTAGAGGCCACCCCGGAGCGGGACTCTACGAGCAGTACTTC	CSARGHPGAGLYEQYF
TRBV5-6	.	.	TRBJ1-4	TGTGCCAGCAGCTACAGACAGCCCCTGACGGAAAAACTGTTTTTT	CASSYRQPLTEKLFF
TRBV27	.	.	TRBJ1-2	TGTGCCAGCGGATCAACAGGGCCGCGTAACTATGGCTACACCTTC	CASGSTGPRNYGYTF
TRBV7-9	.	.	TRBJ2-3	TGTGCCAGCTTAAAACTAGCTCAAGATACGCAGTATTTT	CASLKLAQDTQYF
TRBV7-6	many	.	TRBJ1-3	TGTGCCAGCAGCTTAGATCCGGCTGGAAACACCATATATTTT	CASSLDPAGNTIYF
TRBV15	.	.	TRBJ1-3	TGTGCCACCAGCAGAGATCTTTTCTCTGGAAACACCATATATTTT	CATSRDLFSGNTIYF
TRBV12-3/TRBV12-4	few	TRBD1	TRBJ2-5	TGTGCCAGCAGTGTGAGATGGACAGGGGATCAAGAGACCCAGTACTTC	CASSVRWTGDQETQYF
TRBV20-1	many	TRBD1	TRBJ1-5	TGCAGTGCTCCGGACCCAAGACAGGGGGACCAGCCCCAGCATTTT	CSAPDPRQGDQPQHF
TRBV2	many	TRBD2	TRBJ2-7	TGTGCCAGCAGGGCTAGCGGTTCCTCCTACGAGCAGTACTTC	CASRASGSSYEQYF
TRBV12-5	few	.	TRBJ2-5	TGTGCTAGTGGTTTGGACGGCGTAGGGACCCAGTACTTC	CASGLDGVGTQYF
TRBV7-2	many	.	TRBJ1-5	TGTGCCAGCAGCCCCGAAGTGGCTACCCATCAGCCCCAGCATTTT	CASSPEVATHQPQHF
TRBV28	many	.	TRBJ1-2	TGTGCCAGCTCCCCCTCTCTGGGCCTTAACTATGGCTACACCTTC	CASSPSLGLNYGYTF
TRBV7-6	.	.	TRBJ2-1	TGTGCCAGCAGCCTATCACGGGTCTGGGGGTACAATGAGCAGTTCTTC	CASSLSRVWGYNEQFF
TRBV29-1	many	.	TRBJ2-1	TGCAGCGTTGAAAAGCAGGGGAAGGGTGAGCAGTTCTTC	CSVEKQGKGEQFF
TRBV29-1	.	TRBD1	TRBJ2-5	TGCAGCGTTGAATGGTCCTACAGGGGAGAGACCCAGTACTTC	CSVEWSYRGETQYF
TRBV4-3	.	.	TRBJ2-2	TGCGCCAGCAGCCAATACCCGGGGGAAGGGGGCACCGGGGAGCTGTTTTTT	CASSQYPGEGGTGELFF
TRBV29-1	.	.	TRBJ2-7	TGCAGCGCAGAGGACGGGAACGACTCCTACGAGCAGTACTTC	CSAEDGNDSYEQYF
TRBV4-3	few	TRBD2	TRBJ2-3	TGCGCCAGCAGCCAATCCGCCGGGACTAGCGGGTCAGATACGCAGTATTTT	CASSQSAGTSGSDTQYF
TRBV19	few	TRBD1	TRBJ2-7	TGTGCCAGTAGTACCCACGACAGGGCAAGGGAGCAGTACTTC	CASSTHDRAREQYF
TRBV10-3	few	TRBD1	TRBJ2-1	TGTGCCTCCCGGAGTGGGACAGGGAACAATGAGCAGTTCTTC	CASRSGTGNNEQFF
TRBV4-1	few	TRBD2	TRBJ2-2	TGCGCCAGCAGCCCCCGCGAGCGGGGGTCCGGGGAGCTGTTTTTT	CASSPRERGSGELFF
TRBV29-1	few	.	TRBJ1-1	TGCAGCGTTGCGTGGCAGTTGAACACTGAAGCTTTCTTT	CSVAWQLNTEAFF
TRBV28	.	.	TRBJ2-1	TGTGCCAGCAGTTTGGGTAGGTTGAGGTCATTTGGTCGCGATGAGCAGTTCTTC	CASSLGRLRSFGRDEQFF
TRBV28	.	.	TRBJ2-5	TGTGCCAGCAGTTTGACCCTATCACAGGTTCTCCAAGAGACCCAGTACTTC	CASSLTLSQVLQETQYF
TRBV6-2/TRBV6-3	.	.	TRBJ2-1	TGTGCCAGCAGCCCCGGTGGTTTTGGCGGGGGCCATACCAGCTCCTACAATGAGCAGTTCTTC	CASSPGGFGGGHTSSYNEQFF
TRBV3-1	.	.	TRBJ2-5	TGTGCCAGCAGCCTAATTCAAGGAGGGACCCAGTACTTC	CASSLIQGGTQYF
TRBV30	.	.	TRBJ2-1	TGTGCCTGGAGTGTAGGGCGCCCGAGTGAGCAGTTCTTC	CAWSVGRPSEQFF
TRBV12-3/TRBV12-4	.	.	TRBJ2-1	TGTGCCAGCAGTTTACGGTTTCGCCGTCCGGACTACAATGAGCAGTTCTTC	CASSLRFRRPDYNEQFF
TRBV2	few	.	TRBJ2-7	TGTGCCAGCAGGCCCGGGCTCCGCTACGAGCAGTACTTC	CASRPGLRYEQYF
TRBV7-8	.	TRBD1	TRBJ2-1	TGTGCCAGCAGCAACCCTGGACAGGGGATAGTCAATGAGCAGTTCTTC	CASSNPGQGIVNEQFF
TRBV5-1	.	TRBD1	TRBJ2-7	TGCGCCAGCAGGACAGGGGACCCTTACGAGCAGTACTTC	CASRTGDPYEQYF
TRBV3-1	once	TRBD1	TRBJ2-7	TGTGCCAGCAGCCCGACACCGGCGTACAGGGGGCCCTACGAGCAGTACTTC	CASSPTPAYRGPYEQYF
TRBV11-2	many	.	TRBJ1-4	TGTGCCAGCAGCTTACGTTCCCTCCATGAAAAACTGTTTTTT	CASSLRSLHEKLFF
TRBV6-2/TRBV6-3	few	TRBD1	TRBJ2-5	TGTGCCAGCAGTCACCGGGGACAGAATGGAGAGACCCAGTACTTC	CASSHRGQNGETQYF
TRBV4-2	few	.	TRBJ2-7	TGTGCCAGCAGCCAAGGACAGGTTTACACCTACGAGCAGTACTTC	CASSQGQVYTYEQYF
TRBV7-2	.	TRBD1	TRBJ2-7	TGTGCCAGCAGCTTAGTAAGGACAGGGGGCGTCGCGGAGCAGTACTTC	CASSLVRTGGVAEQYF
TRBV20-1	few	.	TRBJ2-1	TGCAGTGCTCGCCGCGACAACTACAATGAGCAGTTCTTC	CSARRDNYNEQFF
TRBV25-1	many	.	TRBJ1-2	TGTGCCAGCAGAGCCGGCGGTCGCAGGCTCGGGAACTATGGCTACACCTTC	CASRAGGRRLGNYGYTF
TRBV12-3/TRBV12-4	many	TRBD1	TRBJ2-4	TGTGCCAGTTACCAATGGGGACAGGGCAAAAACATTCAGTACTTC	CASYQWGQGKNIQYF
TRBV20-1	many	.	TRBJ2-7	TGCAGTGCTGCCCCTGTTGGGGCTACCTACGAGCAGTACTTC	CSAAPVGATYEQYF
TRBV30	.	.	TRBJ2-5	TGTGCCTGGAGAAATCCAGGGGGGTGGGAGACCCAGTACTTC	CAWRNPGGWETQYF
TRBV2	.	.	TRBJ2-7	TGTGCCAGCAGTGTGTTCGGTTACGAGCAGTACTTC	CASSVFGYEQYF
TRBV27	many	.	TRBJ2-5	TGTGCCAGCAGTTTATTGGGGGGAGGAGAGACCCAGTACTTC	CASSLLGGGETQYF
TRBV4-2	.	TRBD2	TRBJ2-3	TGTGCCAGCAGCTCCCGGGGAAGCGGGGGACAAGATACGCAGTATTTT	CASSSRGSGGQDTQYF
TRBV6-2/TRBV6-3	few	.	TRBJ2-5	TGTGCCAGCAGTTACTCGATTGGAAGCCGGGGTCAAGAGACCCAGTACTTC	CASSYSIGSRGQETQYF
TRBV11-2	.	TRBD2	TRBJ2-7	TGTGCCAGCAGCCTCCGGATAGCGGGAGGGAAAAGCTCCTACGAGCAGTACTTC	CASSLRIAGGKSSYEQYF